Below, 30 T cell receptor beta chains from the same sample are listed, as sequenced in a study of blood T cell repertoires in COVID-19. Here immunoSEQ multiplex PCR was the method, and the copy in TCRdb shows in-frame clones only, minus some. The sample has over 150,000 clones; 82% are singletons. The source material was peripheral blood. The receptors shown here come from a woman of 80 years or more with active or convalescent COVID-19.

This chain connects TRBV7-2 to TRBJ1-1, with 8 bases aligning to TRBD1. The ends lost 3 bases at V and 5 bases at J; junction bases unmatched: 2. In germline, CDR1 is SGHTA, CDR2 FQGNSA. The CDR3 consists of 13 residues. The CDR3 sequence is CASSFRGRTEAFF. CDR3 DNA sequence: TGTGCCAGCAGCTTCAGGGGGCGAACTGAAGCTTTCTTT. Supplemented by reference TRBV7-2 and TRBJ1-1, the full variable domain reads GAGVSQSPSNKVTEKGKDVELRCDPISGHTALYWYRQSLGQGLEFLIYFQGNSAPDKSGLPSDRFSAERTGGSVSTLTIQRTQQEDSAVYLCASSFRGRTEAFFGQGTRLTVV.

The rearrangement joins TRBV25-1 to TRBJ1-2, with TRBD1 as a possible D gene (6 bases). V gave up 5 bases and J gave up 0 bases, with 10 bases separating them. Per the germline V gene, CDR1 is MGHDK and CDR2 is SYGVNS. This CDR3 contains 14 residues. The CDR3 coding sequence is TGTGCCAGCAGTTCGGACAGAACTAACTATGGCTACACCTTC. It yields the protein CASSSDRTNYGYTF.

The J gene is TRBJ1-5, the V gene TRBV2, with D perhaps matching TRBD1 (6 bases). The CDR3 runs 16 residues. With 7 bases removed from V and 0 bases from J, the gap between germline ends came to 16 bases. CDR1 and CDR2 from the germline V gene are SNHLY and FYNNEI. The CDR3 here is CASTPGGALSNQPQHF. CDR3 nucleotides: TGTGCCAGCACCCCGGGGGGGGCCCTTAGCAATCAGCCCCAGCATTTT.

The rearrangement uses TRBV4-1 and TRBJ2-1; tentative D call: TRBD1 (6 bases). CDR3 size: 19 residues. Deletions cut 0 bases from V and 0 bases from J, with 18 bases between. From germline, CDR1 is MGHRA and CDR2 YSYEKL. CDR3: CASSQDHVGDIFSYNEQFF. DNA for the CDR3: TGCGCCAGCAGCCAAGATCACGTGGGGGACATATTCTCCTACAATGAGCAGTTCTTC.

The rearrangement joins TRBV6-1 to TRBJ2-7, with 9 bases fitting TRBD1. This CDR3 comprises 15 residues. Trimming at V came to 2 bases and at J to 1 base, leaving 3 bases not matched to a gene. Germline V gene lookup returns CDR1 MNHNS and CDR2 SASEGT. The CDR3 nucleotides are TGTGCCAGCAGTGAACCTGGACAGGGGTCCTACGAGCAGTACTTC. Residues: CASSEPGQGSYEQYF.

This CDR3 reads CASSEQGEYGYTF. CDR3 DNA sequence: TGTGCCAGCAGTGAACAGGGGGAATATGGCTACACCTTC. The J gene is TRBJ1-2, the V gene TRBV6-1, with 7 bases that match TRBD1. This CDR3 contains 13 residues. Germline lookup yields CDR1 MNHNS and CDR2 SASEGT. V trimming: 2 bases; J trimming: 5 bases; junction bases outside the gene matches: 2.

This chain connects TRBV18 to TRBJ2-3; 8 positions match TRBD1. V dropped 8 bases and J dropped 4; count of bases not matched to a gene: 5. The germline V gene encodes CDR1 KGHSH and CDR2 LQKENI. The CDR3 sequence is 13 residues long. The CDR3 DNA follows: TGTGCCAGCCGGACAGGGCTTGCAGATACGCAGTATTTT. As protein: CASRTGLADTQYF.

V is TRBV13 and J is TRBJ1-2; D might be TRBD1 (5 bases). CDR3 length: 16 residues. V lost 6 bases and J 3 bases, leaving 20 bases between the germline ends. Per germline, CDR1 PRHDT and CDR2 FYEKMQ (reference sequence). Here the CDR3 DNA reads TGTGCCAGCAGACACAAGGGTACGGGCAGGGACTATGGCTACACCTTC. It codes for CASRHKGTGRDYGYTF.

The sample holds one count of this clone. The chain is built from TRBV6-5 and TRBJ1-2; TRBD1 agrees at 8 bases. Germline V lookup: CDR1 MNHEY, CDR2 SVGAGI. This CDR3 has 15 amino acids. V shed 6 bases and J 5 bases; nucleotides not matched to a gene: 11. For the CDR3, the DNA is TGTGCCAGCAGCGGTGGACAGGGCTATTTGTATGGCTACACCTTC. Translation: CASSGGQGYLYGYTF.

CDR3 loop: CASSLGTGRSYEQYF. The CDR3 nucleotides read TGTGCCAGCAGCTTAGGGACAGGGAGAAGCTACGAGCAGTACTTC. The V gene is TRBV7-8, the J gene TRBJ2-7; 8 positions match TRBD1. This CDR3 spans 15 amino acids. V gave up 1 base and J gave up 3 bases; unmatched junction bases: 5. Germline CDR1 is SGHVS and CDR2 is FQNEAQ. Looking up the rest from reference TRBV7-8 and TRBJ2-7 gives the full variable domain: GAGVSQSPRYKVAKRGQDVALRCDPISGHVSLFWYQQALGQGPEFLTYFQNEAQLDKSGLPSDRFFAERPEGSVSTLKIQRTQQEDSAVYLCASSLGTGRSYEQYFGPGTRLTVT.

This chain links TRBV7-9 with TRBJ1-1; 9 nucleotides align to TRBD1. Germline-derived CDR1 and CDR2 are SEHNR and FQNEAQ (reference sequence). This CDR3 has 13 residues. V gave up 5 bases and J gave up 8 bases; unmatched junction bases: 6. CDR3 nucleotide sequence: TGTGCCAGCAGCACACAGGGGGCTAGGGAAGCTTTCTTT. It is translated as CASSTQGAREAFF.

The gene calls are TRBV7-9 and TRBJ2-7, with 8 bases lining up with TRBD2. The CDR3 has 16 amino acids. V lost 5 bases to trimming and J lost 2 bases; unmatched junction nucleotides: 11. Germline CDR1 is SEHNR and CDR2 is FQNEAQ (reference sequence). Written as DNA, the CDR3 is TGTGCCAGCAGCCCCATAGGGACTAGGGTGCCCTACGAGCAGTACTTC. Translating it yields CASSPIGTRVPYEQYF.

J is TRBJ1-1 and V is TRBV5-6, with no clear D. Germline values: CDR1 SGHDT, CDR2 YYEEEE. The length of the CDR3 is 13 residues. The V and J ends lost 0 bases and 3 bases respectively, with 6 bases between them. The CDR3 DNA reads TGTGCCAGCAGCTTGGACTCGGACACTGAAGCTTTCTTT. Its translation: CASSLDSDTEAFF.

In this sample, this clone turned up once. This sequence joins TRBV3-1 (or the pseudogene TRBV3-2) and TRBJ1-1; D is perhaps TRBD1 (5 bases). The V end lost 4 bases, the J end lost 7 bases, and 16 bases lay between the germline ends. Per the germline V gene, CDR1 is LGHDT and CDR2 is YNNKEL (reference sequence). CDR3 length: 14 amino acids. CDR3 bases: TGTGCCAGCAGCCCTGGAGCCAGGGTTGGTGAAGCTTTCTTT. It specifies CASSPGARVGEAFF.

The chain has TRBV11-3 and TRBJ2-3; D uncertain. The germline gives CDR1 SGHNT, CDR2 YENEEA. With 1 base removed from V and 0 bases from J, the gap between germline ends came to 5 bases. The CDR3 is 14 amino acids. The CDR3 nucleotides are TGTGCCAGCAGCTTAGGCGCTAGCACAGATACGCAGTATTTT. Amino acids: CASSLGASTDTQYF. Full variable domain (outside the CDR3, taken from reference TRBV11-3 and TRBJ2-3): EAGVVQSPRYKIIEKKQPVAFWCNPISGHNTLYWYLQNLGQGPELLIRYENEEAVDDSQLPKDRFSAERLKGVDSTLKIQPAELGDSAVYLCASSLGASTDTQYFGPGTRLTVL.

The rearrangement uses TRBV7-2 and TRBJ2-3; 7 bases agree with TRBD2. V lost 8 bases and J lost 2; bases outside the gene matches: 7. The CDR3 is 14 amino acids. Germline-derived CDR1 and CDR2 are SGHTA and FQGNSA. The CDR3 bases are TGTGCCAGCTGCAGGGCGGGAGCCACAGATACGCAGTATTTT. This encodes CASCRAGATDTQYF.

The chain recombines TRBV6-5 with TRBJ1-1, with D perhaps matching TRBD1 (6 bases). The CDR3 has 15 residues. Germline loops: CDR1 MNHEY, CDR2 SVGAGI. Trimming cost V 3 bases and J 4 bases, with 15 bases left between them. CDR3 DNA: TGTGCCAGCAGTTATAATTCGGGAGGGGGCACTGAAGCTTTCTTT. This codes for CASSYNSGGGTEAFF.

A single count supports this clone. This chain uses TRBV7-3 with TRBJ2-1; TRBD1 matches 9 bases. J gave up 9 bases and V 8 bases, and 11 bases lay outside the gene matches. This CDR3 is 14 amino acids long. Germline loops: CDR1 SGHTA, CDR2 FQGTGA. CDR3 nucleotides: TGTGCCAGCTCTGAGGACAGGGGTTCCGGTGAGCAGTTCTTC. This codes for CASSEDRGSGEQFF.

The rearrangement joins TRBV7-7 to TRBJ2-5, with 8 positions matching TRBD1. Germline CDR1 SSHAT, CDR2 FNYEAQ (reference sequence). J lost 2 bases, V lost 5 bases, and 7 bases had no gene match. This CDR3 has 15 amino acids. CDR3 sequence: CASSPKDRAQETQYF. DNA for the CDR3: TGTGCCAGCAGCCCCAAGGACAGGGCTCAAGAGACCCAGTACTTC.

The gene calls are TRBV3-1 (or the pseudogene TRBV3-2) and TRBJ2-5; D call uncertain. CDR3 length: 12 residues. V lost 0 bases to trimming and J lost 6 bases, with 5 bases between them. CDR1 and CDR2 (germline): LGHDT, YNNKEL (reference sequence). The CDR3 sequence is CASSQEIKTQYF. In DNA, the CDR3 is TGTGCCAGCAGCCAAGAAATCAAGACCCAGTACTTC.

The chain employs TRBV24-1 and TRBJ1-2; TRBD1 matches at 7 bases. V trimming: 4 bases; J trimming: 8 bases; junction bases outside the gene matches: 9. Germline V gene data show CDR1 as KGHDR and CDR2 as SFDVKD. The CDR3 covers 14 residues. CDR3 region: CATSEATGDGGYTF. As DNA, the CDR3 is TGTGCCACCAGTGAGGCTACAGGGGATGGGGGCTACACCTTC.

The chain links TRBV19 to TRBJ2-1, with D possibly matching TRBD2 (6 bases). The germline V gene has CDR1 LNHDA and CDR2 SQIVND (reference sequence). Trimming took 5 bases from V and 1 from J, leaving 15 bases between them. The CDR3 runs 16 residues. The CDR3 region has the DNA TGTGCCAGTAGTCCAACAGCGGGCAGTTCCTACAATGAGCAGTTCTTC. Translated: CASSPTAGSSYNEQFF.

V and J are TRBV5-4 and TRBJ2-1; 11 nucleotides agree with TRBD2. The CDR3 sequence is 15 residues long. Germline-derived CDR1 and CDR2 are SGHNT and YYREEE (reference sequence). Germline trimming cut 2 bases from V and 6 bases from J; bases unmatched to any gene: 4. The DNA of the CDR3 is TGTGCCAGCAGCTTTGTAGCGGGAGGGCCCAATGAGCAGTTCTTC. Protein sequence: CASSFVAGGPNEQFF.

The V call is TRBV6-5, the J call TRBJ1-1, with 7 bases lining up with TRBD1. Germline CDR1 is MNHEY and CDR2 is SVGAGI. This CDR3 spans 13 amino acids. V was pared by 7 bases and J by 6 bases, with 8 bases of the junction left unmatched. The CDR3 protein is CASILRGRSEAFF. In DNA, the CDR3 is TGTGCCAGCATCCTCAGGGGGAGGTCTGAAGCTTTCTTT.

The V gene is TRBV12-5, the J gene TRBJ1-6; D might be TRBD1 (5 bases). Germline assignment: CDR1 LGHNT and CDR2 FRNRAP. Trimming pared 4 bases from V and 0 bases from J, leaving 13 bases between. The CDR3 covers 17 residues. CDR3 nucleotides: TGTGCTAGTGGTTCCCCCGGGGGTTACTCCTATAATTCACCCCTCCACTTT. As protein: CASGSPGGYSYNSPLHF.

The J gene is TRBJ2-2, the V gene TRBV2; 8 bases are shared with TRBD1. Germline lookup yields CDR1 SNHLY and CDR2 FYNNEI. V dropped 6 bases and J dropped 7; count of bases not matched to a gene: 7. This CDR3 contains 14 residues. CDR3 amino acids: CASSPDRAIGELFF. The CDR3 DNA reads TGTGCCAGCAGCCCGGACAGGGCAATCGGGGAGCTGTTTTTT.

The chain joins TRBV5-1 to TRBJ1-1; tentative D call: TRBD1 (5 bases). The CDR3 sequence is 13 residues long. Per the germline V gene, CDR1 is SGHRS and CDR2 is YFSETQ. V shed 0 bases and J shed 4 bases, with 7 bases lying between them. The CDR3 here is CASSLEGRTEAFF. The CDR3, as DNA: TGCGCCAGCAGCTTGGAGGGGCGCACTGAAGCTTTCTTT.

This clone has just one count. The CDR3 nucleotides are TGTGCCAGCAGTGAACCAGTAGGACTGCCAGTAGATACGCAGTATTTT. Residues: CASSEPVGLPVDTQYF. The chain is built from TRBV6-1 and TRBJ2-3; the D gene is possibly TRBD2 (5 bases). Trimming removed 2 bases from V and 5 bases from J, with 17 bases in between. This CDR3 spans 16 amino acids. Germline-derived CDR1 and CDR2 are MNHNS and SASEGT.

The CDR3 DNA is TGTGCCAGTAGTTCGGGGGGTTGGTGGACTGAAGCTTTCTTT. Residues: CASSSGGWWTEAFF. V is TRBV19 and J is TRBJ1-1; D may be TRBD1 (5 bases). The V gene's germline CDR1 is LNHDA and CDR2 SQIVND (reference sequence). V gave up 5 bases and J gave up 5 bases, with 15 bases separating them. CDR3 size: 14 residues.

This clone showed up just once. The chain carries TRBV28 and TRBJ2-1, with D tentatively TRBD2 (6 bases). Germline CDR1 is MDHEN and CDR2 is SYDVKM. The CDR3 runs 16 residues. V was shortened by 5 bases and J by 5 bases, with 19 bases between the two germline ends. The DNA of the CDR3 is TGTGCCAGCAGTCCCGCCCGAAGCGGGCGCCACAATGAGCAGTTCTTC. Encoded protein: CASSPARSGRHNEQFF.